This entry lists 18 T cell receptor beta chains sequenced from one sample in a study of blood T cell repertoires in COVID-19. Repertoires were generated with immunoSEQ multiplex PCR, while TCRdb's copy carries only in-frame clones and drops some. Among 80,000 or so clones listed, roughly 84% were seen once. Sequencing used peripheral blood. These receptor sequences come from a man in his 60s with COVID-19, enrolled during active disease.

This chain joins TRBV12-3 or TRBV12-4 and TRBJ1-5, with D hard to call. Trimming took 3 bases from V and 9 from J, leaving 6 bases between them. This CDR3 is 11 amino acids long. The CDR3: CASSFTGPQHF. CDR3 coding DNA: TGTGCCAGCAGTTTTACGGGGCCCCAGCATTTT.

This sequence joins TRBV6-5 and TRBJ2-2, with TRBD2 as a possible D gene (5 bases). V lost 2 bases, J lost 0 bases, and 7 bases lay in between. Germline CDR1 reads MNHEY; CDR2 reads SVGAGI. CDR3 length: 15 amino acids. CDR3 protein: CASSYGLPNTGELFF. In DNA form, the CDR3 reads TGTGCCAGCAGTTACGGACTGCCGAACACCGGGGAGCTGTTTTTT.

The table lists this clone with a count of one. The J gene is TRBJ1-6, the V gene TRBV6-1; D remains ambiguous. Trimming took off 3 bases at V and 7 bases at J, with 19 bases between the two ends. CDR1 and CDR2 from the germline V gene are MNHNS and SASEGT. This CDR3 is built from 17 residues. CDR3 residues: CASSDVTPTSWNSPLHF. CDR3 coding DNA: TGTGCCAGCAGTGATGTCACGCCCACGAGTTGGAATTCACCCCTCCACTTT.

The chain is built from TRBV9 and TRBJ2-3; 7 bases line up with TRBD1. V gave up 0 bases and J gave up 6 bases; unmatched junction bases: 7. Looked up from germline, CDR1 is SGDLS and CDR2 is YYNGEE. The CDR3 is made up of 15 amino acids. CDR3 sequence (DNA): TGTGCCAGCAGCGTAGAACAGGGACAGAGGGATACGCAGTATTTT. It encodes CASSVEQGQRDTQYF.

V gene TRBV29-1 combines with J gene TRBJ2-1; possible D gene TRBD2, 5 bases. The germline V gene encodes CDR1 SQVTM and CDR2 ANQGSEA. The CDR3 length is 16 residues. Trimming cost V 7 bases and J 0 bases, with 19 bases left between them. CDR3 sequence: CSADNLEAGSYNEQFF. The DNA of the CDR3 is TGCAGCGCTGATAATTTGGAGGCGGGCTCCTACAATGAGCAGTTCTTC.

CDR3 DNA: TGTGCCAGCAGCCGCCAGGACTATGGCTACACCTTC. It encodes CASSRQDYGYTF. This chain uses TRBV3-1 (or the pseudogene TRBV3-2) with TRBJ1-2; D unresolved. Germline CDR1 is LGHDT and CDR2 is YNNKEL (reference sequence). The ends were cut back, 4 bases at V and 3 bases at J, with 6 bases in the middle. This CDR3 spans 12 amino acids.

The genes are TRBV10-3 and TRBJ2-2, with 8 nucleotides matching TRBD2. Germline V gene sequence: CDR1 ENHRY, CDR2 SYGVKD. J gave up 6 bases and V 4 bases, and 7 bases lay outside the gene matches. The CDR3 has 15 amino acids. CDR3 amino acids: CAISGLLAGPGELFF. The CDR3 DNA sequence: TGTGCCATCAGTGGCCTCTTAGCGGGACCCGGGGAGCTGTTTTTT.

The V and J genes are TRBV7-9 and TRBJ2-3; possible D gene TRBD2, 5 bases. The V and J ends lost 7 bases and 0 bases respectively, with 14 bases between them. The CDR3 contains 15 residues. Germline CDR1 SEHNR, CDR2 FQNEAQ (reference sequence). The CDR3 DNA reads as TGTGCCAGCACCGACGAGAGGACTAGCACAGATACGCAGTATTTT. It codes for CASTDERTSTDTQYF. Drawing the rest from reference TRBV7-9 and TRBJ2-3, the complete variable domain is DTGVSQNPRHKITKRGQNVTFRCDPISEHNRLYWYRQTLGQGPEFLTYFQNEAQLEKSRLLSDRFSAERPKGSFSTLEIQRTEQGDSAMYLCASTDERTSTDTQYFGPGTRLTVL.

Here the CDR3 reads CASSIDRVRPGSYNEQFF. DNA of the CDR3: TGTGCCAGTAGTATAGATCGGGTTAGACCCGGCTCCTACAATGAGCAGTTCTTC. The V gene is TRBV19, the J gene TRBJ2-1; the D is unclear. Trimming removed 0 bases from V and 0 bases from J, with 15 bases in between. This CDR3 comprises 18 residues. Looked up from germline, CDR1 is LNHDA and CDR2 is SQIVND (reference sequence).

The rearrangement joins TRBV14 to TRBJ1-1; D ambiguous. Looked up from germline, CDR1 is SGHDN and CDR2 is FVKESK. V was pared by 3 bases and J by 8 bases, with 13 bases between. The CDR3 totals 13 residues. CDR3 region: CASSQRSPEEAFF. The CDR3 nucleotides are TGTGCCAGCAGCCAGAGGTCGCCTGAAGAAGCTTTCTTT.

This rearrangement joins TRBV14 to TRBJ2-1; 7 bases are shared with TRBD2. V was pared by 0 bases and J by 6 bases, with 14 bases of the junction left unmatched. The CDR3 extends over 18 amino acids. Germline V gene lookup returns CDR1 SGHDN and CDR2 FVKESK. CDR3 sequence reads: CASSQELMVAGVSNEQFF. DNA of the CDR3: TGTGCCAGCAGCCAAGAGTTAATGGTTGCGGGAGTGTCCAATGAGCAGTTCTTC.

The chain is built from TRBV9 and TRBJ1-3, with D perhaps TRBD1 (5 bases). The CDR3 is 15 residues long. Looked up from germline, CDR1 is SGDLS and CDR2 is YYNGEE. Trimming took 0 bases from V and 0 from J, leaving 7 bases between them. CDR3 nucleotide sequence: TGTGCCAGCAGCGTAGGACAGCTCTCTGGAAACACCATATATTTT. Residues: CASSVGQLSGNTIYF.

Points on this clone: Other DNA sequences in the same sample also yield this CDR3. The CDR3 reads CASSVGQGDGYTF. In nucleotides, the CDR3 is TGTGCCAGCAGCGTAGGACAGGGTGATGGCTACACCTTC. The chain couples TRBV9 to TRBJ1-2; 7 bases line up with TRBD1. J gave up 6 bases and V 0 bases, and 2 bases lay outside the gene matches. CDR3 size: 13 residues. From germline, CDR1 is SGDLS and CDR2 YYNGEE.

This clone has just a few counts. The J gene is TRBJ1-2, the V gene TRBV12-3 or TRBV12-4; TRBD1 agrees at 7 bases. V dropped 6 bases and J dropped 7; count of bases not matched to a gene: 5. There are 12 residues in the CDR3. CDR3 protein: CASRTGLGGYTF. DNA of the CDR3: TGTGCCAGCAGGACAGGGTTGGGTGGCTACACCTTC.

This rearrangement joins TRBV10-1 to TRBJ2-1; TRBD2 matches at 8 bases. The CDR3 extends over 14 amino acids. Germline CDR1 is WNHNN and CDR2 is SYGVQD (reference sequence). With V trimmed by 7 bases and J by 7 bases, 9 bases remained unmatched. The CDR3 loop reads CASTKSGGENEQFF. CDR3 nucleotide sequence: TGCGCCAGCACCAAAAGCGGGGGCGAGAATGAGCAGTTCTTC.

This chain's CDR3 is CASIRDRGSGGTEAFF. As DNA, the CDR3 is TGTGCCAGTATCCGGGACAGGGGGAGTGGTGGCACTGAAGCTTTCTTT. V is TRBV2 and J is TRBJ1-1; 11 nucleotides line up with TRBD1. The length of the CDR3 is 16 residues. Germline lookup yields CDR1 SNHLY and CDR2 FYNNEI. Trimming took 9 bases from V and 4 from J; bases not matched to a gene: 13.

The J gene is TRBJ2-3, the V gene TRBV5-1, with D tentatively TRBD2 (5 bases). The CDR3 loop spans 12 amino acids. Germline V gene data show CDR1 as SGHRS and CDR2 as YFSETQ. The V gene lost 2 bases and the J gene lost 4 bases, with 5 bases spanning the gap. CDR3 residues: CASSFSADTQYF. The DNA for the CDR3 is TGCGCCAGCAGCTTTAGCGCAGATACGCAGTATTTT.

The chain combines TRBV7-9 with TRBJ1-1; 8 bases align to TRBD1. Germline V gene sequence: CDR1 SEHNR, CDR2 FQNEAQ (reference sequence). Losses at the gene ends were 3 bases for V and 1 base for J; bases not matched to a gene: 10. CDR3 length: 17 amino acids. CDR3 region: CASSFGTGFSGNTEAFF. The DNA for the CDR3 is TGTGCCAGCAGCTTCGGGACAGGATTTTCCGGGAACACTGAAGCTTTCTTT.